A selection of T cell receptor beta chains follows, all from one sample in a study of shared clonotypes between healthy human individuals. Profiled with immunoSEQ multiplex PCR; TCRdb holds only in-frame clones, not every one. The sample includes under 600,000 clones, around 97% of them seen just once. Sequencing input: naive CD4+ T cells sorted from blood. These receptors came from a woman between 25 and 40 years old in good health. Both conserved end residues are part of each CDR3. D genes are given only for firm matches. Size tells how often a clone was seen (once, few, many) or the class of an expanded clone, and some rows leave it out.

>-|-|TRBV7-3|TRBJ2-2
CASSSGGGNTGELFF
TGTGCCAGCAGCTCCGGAGGAGGAAACACCGGGGAGCTGTTTTTT
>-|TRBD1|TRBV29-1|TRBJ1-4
CSGGPTGGFEKLFF
TGCAGCGGGGGACCTACAGGGGGCTTTGAAAAACTGTTTTTT
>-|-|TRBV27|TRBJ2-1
CASIGGISYNEQFF
TGTGCCAGCATCGGCGGTATCTCCTACAATGAGCAGTTCTTC
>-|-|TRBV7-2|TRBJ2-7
CASSFRSGAAEQYF
TGTGCCAGCAGCTTTCGTTCGGGTGCGGCCGAGCAGTACTTC
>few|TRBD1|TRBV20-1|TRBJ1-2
CSGRTGYGYTF
TGCAGTGGAAGGACAGGGTATGGCTACACCTTC
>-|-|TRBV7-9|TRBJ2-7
CASSPTETYEQYF
TGTGCCAGCAGCCCGACAGAGACCTACGAGCAGTACTTC
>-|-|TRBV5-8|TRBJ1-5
CASSHVLYSNQPQHF
TGTGCCAGCAGCCACGTACTCTACTCAAATCAGCCCCAGCATTTT
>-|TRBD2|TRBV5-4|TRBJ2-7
CASSSGLAGGYEQYF
TGTGCCAGCAGCTCGGGACTAGCGGGAGGCTACGAGCAGTACTTC
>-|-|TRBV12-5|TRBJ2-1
CASATYRSHSGNEQFF
TGTGCTAGTGCCACCTACAGGTCCCACTCAGGGAATGAGCAGTTCTTC
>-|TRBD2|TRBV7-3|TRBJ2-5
CASSLGLAGRETQYF
TGTGCCAGCAGCCTCGGACTAGCGGGACGGGAGACCCAGTACTTC
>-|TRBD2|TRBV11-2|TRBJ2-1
CASSSPPLLAGKYNEQFF
TGTGCCAGCAGCTCCCCGCCCCTACTAGCGGGAAAGTACAATGAGCAGTTCTTC
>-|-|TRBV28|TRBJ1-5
CASINTLGRNSNQPQHF
TGTGCCAGCATCAATACCCTGGGAAGAAATAGCAATCAGCCCCAGCATTTT
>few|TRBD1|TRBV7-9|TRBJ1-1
CASSPLWTGVNTEAFF
TGTGCCAGCAGCCCCCTCTGGACAGGAGTGAACACTGAAGCTTTCTTT